This passage covers 30 T cell receptor beta chains from one sample sequenced in a study of T cells in Graves' hyperthyroidism and ophthalmopathy (dated 2019 in TCRdb). Preparation of the library involved multiplex PCR. Instrument on record: Illumina HiSeq 2000. TCR beta CDR3 regions were amplified from RNA transcripts. The TCR CDR3 was subjected to a first round of RT-PCR using the HTBI primer set and the Qiagen OneStep RT-PCR kit. TCRdb redid the processing of the public reads, applying fastp at Q25 and MiXCR, and retained in-frame beta chains. Here each entry gathers all rows of one CDR3 protein and keeps the most common genes and DNA. For this sample there are over 350,000 distinct CDR3 sequences; 14% to 15% appear just once. Of the sample, roughly an eighth is held by the ten largest clones. The source material was blood. The receptors come from a young man with Graves' ophthalmopathy.

This clonotype was seen more than once but under ten times. The V call is TRBV30, the J call TRBJ1-3; D is undetermined. V shed 5 bases and J shed 0 bases, with 11 bases lying between them. CDR1 and CDR2 (germline): GTSNPN, SVGIG (reference sequence). CDR3 length equals 14 residues. The CDR3 loop reads CAWGGGGSGNTIYF. The CDR3 DNA is TGTGCCTGGGGAGGTGGTGGCTCTGGAAACACCATATATTTT.

V usage is TRBV28 and J usage is TRBJ1-1, with D perhaps matching TRBD1 (6 bases). V lost 5 bases and J lost 1, with 14 bases in between. This CDR3 spans 15 amino acids. The germline gives CDR1 MDHEN, CDR2 SYDVKM. CDR3 residues: CASSPPGQPNTEAFF. CDR3 DNA sequence: TGTGCCAGCAGTCCTCCGGGACAACCGAACACTGAAGCTTTCTTT.

This sequence joins TRBV14 and TRBJ2-3, with 9 bases aligning to TRBD2. V gave up 1 base and J gave up 6 bases; unmatched junction bases: 11. CDR3 size: 17 residues. The germline V gene has CDR1 SGHDN and CDR2 FVKESK. This CDR3 reads CASSQGSSSGSLDTQYF. In DNA, the CDR3 is TGTGCCAGCAGCCAAGGCTCGAGTAGCGGGAGTTTGGATACGCAGTATTTT.

At least ten counts were recorded for this clonotype. The gene calls are TRBV2 and TRBJ1-5, with TRBD1 as a possible D gene (6 bases). Germline loops: CDR1 SNHLY, CDR2 FYNNEI. V shed 6 bases and J shed 7 bases, with 16 bases lying between them. This CDR3 is 14 amino acids long. The chain's CDR3 is CASRDRGQFQPQHF. CDR3 DNA: TGTGCCAGCAGGGATAGAGGACAGTTCCAGCCCCAGCATTTT. Based on the CDR3 plus reference TRBV2 and TRBJ1-5, the full variable domain is EPEVTQTPSHQVTQMGQEVILRCVPISNHLYFYWYRQILGQKVEFLVSFYNNEISEKSEIFDDQFSVERPDGSNFTLKIRSTKLEDSAMYFCASRDRGQFQPQHFGDGTRLSIL.

This clonotype was seen ten or more times. The chain uses TRBV29-1 and TRBJ2-3; D is possibly TRBD1 (5 bases). Trimming stripped 3 bases from V and 0 bases from J, with 13 bases between. The CDR3 extends over 15 amino acids. Germline loops: CDR1 SQVTM, CDR2 ANQGSEA. CDR3 residues: CSVDQGAGSTDTQYF. CDR3 DNA sequence: TGCAGCGTTGACCAGGGTGCAGGGAGCACAGATACGCAGTATTTT.

This clonotype was recorded at least ten times. The rearrangement joins TRBV6-1 to TRBJ2-1; 9 positions match TRBD2. The CDR3 covers 16 residues. The V gene's germline CDR1 is MNHNS and CDR2 SASEGT. V dropped 7 bases and J dropped 1; count of bases not matched to a gene: 8. The CDR3 region is CASTSLAGRSYNEQFF. For the CDR3, the DNA is TGTGCCAGCACTTCCCTAGCGGGAAGGTCCTACAATGAGCAGTTCTTC.

Worth noting for this clonotype: This may be a read error: a much more frequent sequence differs by one nucleotide. This chain connects TRBV12-3 or TRBV12-4 to TRBJ2-5, with 13 bases identical to TRBD2. The CDR3 contains 16 residues. In DNA form, the CDR3 reads TGTGCCATCAGTGCCGGACTAGCGGGGGCCGGAGAGACCCAGTACTTC. Residues: CAISAGLAGAGETQYF.

This clonotype was seen at least ten times. The chain combines TRBV3-1 with TRBJ2-7; 13 nucleotides align to TRBD2. V lost 5 bases to trimming and J lost 3 bases; unmatched junction nucleotides: 4. Germline V gene data show CDR1 as LGHDT and CDR2 as YNNKEL (reference sequence). CDR3 length: 15 amino acids. The DNA of the CDR3 is TGTGCCAGCAGCATGGGACTAGCGGGAAACTACGAGCAGTACTTC. This gives the protein CASSMGLAGNYEQYF.

This clonotype was found many times. J is TRBJ2-1 and V is TRBV28, with a weak D call TRBD2 (6 bases). The germline V and J ends were trimmed by 7 bases and 6 bases, with 13 bases remaining between them. Looked up from germline, CDR1 is MDHEN and CDR2 is SYDVKM. The CDR3 is 13 residues long. The CDR3 spells CASIGQTSNEQFF. The CDR3, as DNA: TGTGCCAGCATCGGGCAGACTAGCAATGAGCAGTTCTTC.

The table lists this clonotype with many counts. This chain joins TRBV20-1 and TRBJ2-7; possibly TRBD2 for D (5 bases). CDR3 size: 14 residues. V was pared by 5 bases and J by 4 bases, with 18 bases between. Germline V CDR1 and CDR2: DFQATT, SNEGSKA (reference sequence). CDR3 amino acids: CSARGQQWGYEQYF. The CDR3 DNA reads TGCAGTGCTCGCGGGCAGCAGTGGGGTTACGAGCAGTACTTC.

The chain uses TRBV4-2 and TRBJ2-3; 8 nucleotides align to TRBD2. Germline loops: CDR1 LGHNA, CDR2 YNFKEQ. V shed 0 bases and J 6 bases; nucleotides not matched to a gene: 5. The CDR3 is made up of 15 amino acids. The CDR3 sequence is CASSQDGGAMDTQYF. The CDR3, as DNA: TGTGCCAGCAGCCAAGACGGGGGGGCCATGGATACGCAGTATTTT.

This clonotype was observed a few times. The CDR3 here is CAISGYSYGYTF. In DNA, the CDR3 is TGTGCCATCAGTGGCTACAGCTATGGCTACACCTTC. This rearrangement joins TRBV10-3 to TRBJ1-2; no clear D. The CDR3 consists of 12 residues. Germline CDR1 and CDR2: ENHRY and SYGVKD. V dropped 4 bases and J dropped 4 bases, with 7 bases sitting between them.

This clonotype was seen repeatedly, ten times or more. The chain has TRBV5-1 and TRBJ2-1; TRBD1 matches 10 bases. Germline CDR1 and CDR2: SGHRS and YFSETQ. Trimming cost V 4 bases and J 6 bases; bases outside gene matches: 4. This CDR3 has 14 amino acids. The CDR3 coding sequence is TGCGCCAGCAGCCCCCGGACAGGGGGCAATGAGCAGTTCTTC. Amino acids: CASSPRTGGNEQFF. Together with reference TRBV5-1 and TRBJ2-1, the CDR3 gives the full variable domain: KAGVTQTPRYLIKTRGQQVTLSCSPISGHRSVSWYQQTPGQGLQFLFEYFSETQRNKGNFPGRFSGRQFSNSRSEMNVSTLELGDSALYLCASSPRTGGNEQFFGPGTRLTVL.

This clonotype occurred many times. In nucleotides, the CDR3 is TGTGCCAGCAGTGAAGAGGAGGGGAGGGACACTGAAGCTTTCTTT. It specifies CASSEEEGRDTEAFF. J is TRBJ1-1 and V is TRBV6-1; a weak D match, TRBD1 (5 bases). The CDR3 length is 15 residues. Between the trimmed V and J ends, which lost 1 base and 3 bases, there was a span of 12 bases. The germline V gene encodes CDR1 MNHNS and CDR2 SASEGT.

The chain has TRBV10-3 and TRBJ2-1; 12 bases are a match to TRBD2. V was clipped by 4 bases and J by 7 bases; unmatched bases: 5. The CDR3 covers 15 residues. CDR1 ENHRY and CDR2 SYGVKD come from the germline V gene. The CDR3 DNA reads as TGTGCCATCAGTGTCGGCCTAGCGGGAGGGAATGAGCAGTTCTTC. Translation gives CAISVGLAGGNEQFF.

This clonotype was picked up many times. The rearrangement links TRBV11-2 to TRBJ1-1; no firm D call. Germline V gene lookup returns CDR1 SGHAT and CDR2 FQNNGV. The CDR3 loop spans 19 amino acids. V lost 0 bases, J lost 5 bases, and 25 bases lay in between. The CDR3 DNA is TGTGCCAGCAGCTTAGATCTAACTGGTCCCCACGTCGCAACAACTGAAGCTTTCTTT. It codes for CASSLDLTGPHVATTEAFF.

This clonotype was counted many times. V and J are TRBV5-1 and TRBJ2-3; D is ambiguous. Germline V gives CDR1 SGHRS, CDR2 YFSETQ. This CDR3 region has 13 residues. Trimming left V 5 bases short and J 3 bases short, with 10 bases between. The CDR3 region has the DNA TGCGCCAGCAGATACCCCGGGACAGATACGCAGTATTTT. Amino acids: CASRYPGTDTQYF.

On this clonotype: Relative to the germline gene, one junction end is altered; a read error may explain this. The chain links TRBV6-5 to TRBJ1-1, with D hard to call. CDR3 length: 14 amino acids. CDR1 and CDR2 from the germline V gene are MNHEY and SVGAGI. CDR3 in DNA: TGTGCCAGCAGTTACAGGGTGCTGAACAGTGAAGCTTTCTTT. It specifies CASSYRVLNSEAFF.

This clonotype was recorded many times. The chain has TRBV20-1 and TRBJ2-1, with 9 bases aligning to TRBD2. CDR3 length: 16 amino acids. Trimming removed 0 bases from V and 4 bases from J; junction bases left unmatched: 7. CDR1 is DFQATT and CDR2 is SNEGSKA in the germline V gene (reference sequence). DNA for the CDR3: TGCAGTGCTAGAGAGCGGGAGGGCGTGGGTTACAATGAGCAGTTCTTC. It yields the protein CSAREREGVGYNEQFF.

Only a few counts were recorded for this clonotype. The genes are TRBV19 and TRBJ1-2; tentatively, D is TRBD1 (5 bases). The germline V gene has CDR1 LNHDA and CDR2 SQIVND (reference sequence). Trimming took 8 bases from V and 4 from J, leaving 14 bases between them. The CDR3 is 13 amino acids. The CDR3 here is CASSTETFYGYTF. The DNA for the CDR3 is TGTGCCAGTTCGACAGAAACCTTCTATGGCTACACCTTC. Filled out from reference TRBV19 and TRBJ1-2, the complete variable domain reads DGGITQSPKYLFRKEGQNVTLSCEQNLNHDAMYWYRQDPGQGLRLIYYSQIVNDFQKGDIAEGYSVSREKKESFPLTVTSAQKNPTAFYLCASSTETFYGYTFGSGTRLTVV.

This clonotype was observed at least ten times. The V gene is TRBV12-3 or TRBV12-4, the J gene TRBJ2-1; 12 bases map to TRBD2. CDR3 size: 13 residues. V gave up 6 bases and J gave up 7 bases; unmatched junction bases: 1. The CDR3 sequence: CASRLAGGNEQFF. The CDR3 nucleotides read TGTGCCAGCAGACTAGCGGGGGGTAATGAGCAGTTCTTC.

This clonotype was counted ten times or more. J is TRBJ1-1 and V is TRBV7-6; no firm D call. Germline lookup yields CDR1 SGHVS and CDR2 FNYEAQ. The CDR3 has 15 residues. Deletions cut 5 bases from V and 1 base from J, with 14 bases between. CDR3 sequence: CASSPSRVGNTEAFF. The CDR3 region has the DNA TGTGCCAGCAGCCCCTCTCGGGTGGGGAACACTGAAGCTTTCTTT.

At least ten counts were recorded for this clonotype. The chain carries TRBV7-9 and TRBJ1-1; a weak D match, TRBD1 (5 bases). The length of the CDR3 is 15 residues. The germline CDR1 and CDR2 sequences are SEHNR and FQNEAQ (reference sequence). V was cut by 5 bases and J by 0 bases, with 13 bases left in between. The DNA of the CDR3 is TGTGCCAGCAGCGCTGACAGTTACATGAACACTGAAGCTTTCTTT. Protein sequence: CASSADSYMNTEAFF.

The chain couples TRBV7-2 to TRBJ2-1, with 11 positions matching TRBD2. V was clipped by 5 bases and J by 3 bases; unmatched bases: 9. The CDR3 sequence is 17 residues long. Germline V lookup: CDR1 SGHTA, CDR2 FQGNSA. The CDR3 spells CASSRPRLAGGYNEQFF. The CDR3 coding sequence is TGTGCCAGCAGCCGACCCAGGCTAGCGGGGGGCTACAATGAGCAGTTCTTC.

There are many counts of this clonotype. This chain uses TRBV11-2 with TRBJ1-5; a possible D gene is TRBD1 (5 bases). There are 15 residues in the CDR3. The ends were cut back, 2 bases at V and 3 bases at J, with 11 bases in the middle. CDR1 is SGHAT, CDR2 FQNNGV, per germline. The CDR3 nucleotides are TGTGCCAGCAGCTTAAGCCGGGGCTACAATCAGCCCCAGCATTTT. The encoded protein is CASSLSRGYNQPQHF.

This clonotype was counted only a few times. This chain joins TRBV10-2 and TRBJ2-7; D is perhaps TRBD1 or TRBD2 (6 bases each). The CDR3 consists of 14 residues. V lost 3 bases, J lost 7 bases, and 16 bases lay in between. The germline V gene encodes CDR1 WSHSY and CDR2 SAAADI. The CDR3 DNA sequence: TGCGCCAGCAGTGATGAACTGGGGGGCTGGGAGCAGTACTTC. It encodes CASSDELGGWEQYF.

This clonotype was seen just once. CDR3 residues: CASSTSTRRNEQFF. As DNA, the CDR3 is TGTGCCAGTAGTACCTCCACGCGTCGCAATGAGCAGTTCTTC. This rearrangement joins TRBV19 to TRBJ2-1; no firm D call. CDR1 is LNHDA, CDR2 SQIVND, per germline (reference sequence). The V end was cut by 4 bases, the J end by 6 bases, with 13 bases between. There are 14 residues in the CDR3.

This clonotype appeared many times. The chain combines TRBV13 with TRBJ2-5; D call uncertain. The length of the CDR3 is 13 residues. The germline gives CDR1 PRHDT, CDR2 FYEKMQ (reference sequence). Between the trimmed V and J ends, which lost 5 bases and 6 bases, there was a span of 13 bases. Here the CDR3 DNA reads TGTGCCAGCAGCGCCTCCCTAGGGAAGACCCAGTACTTC. It translates to CASSASLGKTQYF.

The table lists this clonotype with many counts. This chain joins TRBV6-1 and TRBJ1-1; no definite D call. V dropped 5 bases and J dropped 6 bases, with 10 bases sitting between them. The germline CDR1 and CDR2 sequences are MNHNS and SASEGT. The CDR3 loop spans 12 amino acids. CDR3 loop: CASSNGYAEAFF. The CDR3 DNA is TGTGCCAGCAGTAACGGGTACGCTGAAGCTTTCTTT.

There are many counts of this clonotype. The chain employs TRBV18 and TRBJ2-7; unclear D gene. The CDR3 sequence is 15 residues long. Germline CDR1 KGHSH, CDR2 LQKENI. V shed 3 bases and J shed 4 bases, with 16 bases lying between them. The CDR3 region is CASSPEDGPRYEQYF. The CDR3 nucleotides are TGTGCCAGCTCACCGGAAGACGGCCCCCGGTACGAGCAGTACTTC.